Presented here are 27 T cell receptor beta chains from one specimen sequenced in a study of T cells after yellow fever vaccination. TCRdb re-called the 5' RACE reads with MiXCR, one entry per CDR3 protein. In the table there are some 350,000 distinct CDR3 sequences, around 4.1% of which are singletons. The sequencing used PBMCs, collected 5 days after the yellow fever booster vaccination. Every receptor here comes from a man in his late teens or twenties who received the YFV17D yellow fever vaccine.

This clonotype was observed a single time. This chain joins TRBV15 and TRBJ2-1, with 7 bases lining up with TRBD2. Germline-derived CDR1 and CDR2 are LNHNV and YYDKDF (reference sequence). V was clipped by 3 bases and J by 3 bases; unmatched bases: 5. The CDR3 spans 15 residues. The CDR3 sequence: CATSSRGGGYNEQFF. CDR3 DNA sequence: TGTGCCACCAGCAGTAGGGGCGGGGGCTACAATGAGCAGTTCTTC.

This clonotype was picked up a small number of times. The chain recombines TRBV5-1 with TRBJ1-2; the D gene is possibly TRBD1 (6 bases). V gave up 7 bases and J gave up 4 bases, with 14 bases separating them. Germline lookup yields CDR1 SGHRS and CDR2 YFSETQ. The CDR3 extends over 13 amino acids. The CDR3 DNA reads as TGCGCCAGCGGGGGGCCACACATCTATGGCTACACCTTC. Its translation is CASGGPHIYGYTF.

This clonotype was seen more than once but under ten times. V usage is TRBV6-5 and J usage is TRBJ2-2; D unclear. Germline CDR1 and CDR2: MNHEY and SVGAGI. The CDR3 runs 17 residues. Deletions cut 6 bases from V and 0 bases from J, with 17 bases between. The CDR3 spells CASRTPPGSSNTGELFF. CDR3 DNA: TGTGCCAGCAGAACCCCGCCCGGCAGCTCGAACACCGGGGAGCTGTTTTTT.

This clonotype was recorded many times. The genes are TRBV4-2 and TRBJ2-1; no definite D call. Germline CDR1 reads LGHNA; CDR2 reads YNFKEQ. There are 16 residues in the CDR3. With 4 bases removed from V and 2 bases from J, the gap between germline ends came to 15 bases. The CDR3 loop reads CASSLNSAGTYNEQFF. The CDR3 DNA follows: TGTGCCAGCAGCCTCAATTCCGCAGGCACCTACAATGAGCAGTTCTTC.

This clonotype appeared a few times. The V call is TRBV6-5, the J call TRBJ1-2, with no clear D. V was shortened by 0 bases and J by 4 bases, with 12 bases between the two germline ends. Germline lookup yields CDR1 MNHEY and CDR2 SVGAGI. The CDR3 length is 15 residues. CDR3 amino acids: CASSYSAGDIYGYTF. CDR3 nucleotide sequence: TGTGCCAGCAGTTACTCGGCCGGCGACATCTATGGCTACACCTTC.

The rearrangement uses TRBV19 and TRBJ1-2, with 10 nucleotides matching TRBD1. The CDR3 consists of 14 residues. The V and J ends lost 3 bases and 4 bases, in that order; junction bases with no gene match: 2. Germline values: CDR1 LNHDA, CDR2 SQIVND (reference sequence). The CDR3 here is CASSIGDRGYGYTF. In nucleotides, the CDR3 is TGTGCCAGTAGTATCGGGGACAGGGGCTATGGCTACACCTTC.

CDR3 region: CASSWRLATGDTQYF. CDR3 sequence (DNA): TGCGCCAGCAGCTGGAGACTAGCTACAGGAGATACGCAGTATTTT. The chain employs TRBV5-1 and TRBJ2-3, with 7 bases identical to TRBD2. This CDR3 is built from 15 residues. Trimming took 3 bases from V and 5 from J; bases not matched to a gene: 9. Germline V CDR1 and CDR2: SGHRS, YFSETQ. The variable domain in full, with the rest retrieved from reference TRBV5-1 and TRBJ2-3, is KAGVTQTPRYLIKTRGQQVTLSCSPISGHRSVSWYQQTPGQGLQFLFEYFSETQRNKGNFPGRFSGRQFSNSRSEMNVSTLELGDSALYLCASSWRLATGDTQYFGPGTRLTVL.

This clonotype was seen many times. This chain joins TRBV18 and TRBJ1-1, with D unclear. Trimming stripped 3 bases from V and 0 bases from J, with 5 bases between. This CDR3 comprises 13 residues. Germline CDR1 is KGHSH and CDR2 is LQKENI. In DNA form, the CDR3 reads TGTGCCAGCTCACCGGGGATGAACACTGAAGCTTTCTTT. As protein: CASSPGMNTEAFF.

The table lists this clonotype with many counts. The chain has TRBV7-9 and TRBJ1-1, with 8 bases identical to TRBD1. Germline V CDR1 and CDR2: SEHNR, FQNEAQ (reference sequence). This CDR3 region has 17 residues. Trimming at V came to 6 bases and at J to 2 bases, leaving 14 bases not matched to a gene. CDR3 DNA sequence: TGTGCCAGCAGGCCTCCCTTAAGGACAGGGCCCAACACTGAAGCTTTCTTT. Translated, it gives CASRPPLRTGPNTEAFF.

This clonotype was counted ten times or more. The V and J genes are TRBV7-2 and TRBJ2-3; D perhaps matches TRBD1 (5 bases). The CDR3 runs 16 residues. Germline CDR1 reads SGHTA; CDR2 reads FQGNSA. Trimming left V 0 bases short and J 2 bases short, with 12 bases between. CDR3 sequence reads: CASSLARDRYTDTQYF. The CDR3 bases are TGTGCCAGCAGCTTAGCCCGAGACAGATACACAGATACGCAGTATTTT.

Many counts were recorded for this clonotype. V is TRBV29-1 and J is TRBJ2-2; 7 bases map to TRBD1. Germline V lookup: CDR1 SQVTM, CDR2 ANQGSEA. CDR3 length: 15 amino acids. V gave up 4 bases and J gave up 2 bases; unmatched junction bases: 7. CDR3 in DNA: TGCAGCGTTGGGACGGACAGGTTAAACACCGGGGAGCTGTTTTTT. Protein: CSVGTDRLNTGELFF.

This chain uses TRBV7-9 with TRBJ2-5, with a tentative D call TRBD2 (7 bases). This CDR3 has 14 residues. The germline V gene has CDR1 SEHNR and CDR2 FQNEAQ (reference sequence). The germline V and J ends were trimmed by 6 bases and 5 bases, with 16 bases remaining between them. In DNA form, the CDR3 reads TGTGCCAGCAGTCCTGCGGGGGCTTGGGAGACCCAGTACTTC. Translation gives CASSPAGAWETQYF. The full variable domain, its missing parts supplied by reference TRBV7-9 and TRBJ2-5, is DTGVSQNPRHKITKRGQNVTFRCDPISEHNRLYWYRQTLGQGPEFLTYFQNEAQLEKSRLLSDRFSAERPKGSFSTLEIQRTEQGDSAMYLCASSPAGAWETQYFGPGTRLLVL.

This clonotype appeared a few times. The V gene is TRBV5-1, the J gene TRBJ2-1; a weak D match, TRBD1 (5 bases). Trimming stripped 1 base from V and 5 bases from J, with 16 bases between. CDR3 size: 16 residues. The germline V gene has CDR1 SGHRS and CDR2 YFSETQ. This CDR3 reads CASSLIFRARDNEQFF. The CDR3 nucleotides read TGCGCCAGCAGCTTGATCTTCAGGGCTCGAGACAATGAGCAGTTCTTC.

At least ten counts were recorded for this clonotype. The chain combines TRBV15 with TRBJ2-5; no clear D. CDR1 is LNHNV and CDR2 is YYDKDF in the germline V gene (reference sequence). This CDR3 comprises 14 residues. Trimming shortened V by 0 bases and J by 2 bases, and 7 bases separated the two germline ends. In DNA form, the CDR3 reads TGTGCCACCAGCAGAGAGGATGCGCAAGAGACCCAGTACTTC. As protein: CATSREDAQETQYF.

V and J are TRBV11-2 and TRBJ2-5, with 7 bases identical to TRBD1. CDR1 and CDR2 from the germline V gene are SGHAT and FQNNGV. The CDR3 spans 14 residues. The ends lost 6 bases at V and 2 bases at J; junction bases unmatched: 6. The CDR3 is CASRRQGWQETQYF. The CDR3 DNA reads TGTGCCAGCAGGCGACAGGGATGGCAAGAGACCCAGTACTTC. The entire variable domain, with the rest obtained from reference TRBV11-2 and TRBJ2-5, is as follows: EAGVAQSPRYKIIEKRQSVAFWCNPISGHATLYWYQQILGQGPKLLIQFQNNGVVDDSQLPKDRFSAERLKGVDSTLKIQPAKLEDSAVYLCASRRQGWQETQYFGPGTRLLVL.

The chain links TRBV7-2 to TRBJ1-5; 7 positions agree with TRBD1. V lost 3 bases to trimming and J lost 3 bases; unmatched junction nucleotides: 8. Looked up from germline, CDR1 is SGHTA and CDR2 is FQGNSA. The CDR3 loop spans 16 amino acids. This CDR3 is CASSLTGRNHNQPQHF. Here the CDR3 DNA reads TGTGCCAGCAGCTTGACAGGGCGAAACCACAATCAGCCCCAGCATTTT.

This clonotype was counted a few times. This sequence joins TRBV7-2 and TRBJ2-5, with 9 bases lining up with TRBD2. CDR1 and CDR2 from the germline V gene are SGHTA and FQGNSA. This CDR3 region has 14 residues. Trimming took 0 bases from V and 5 from J; bases not matched to a gene: 1. CDR3 sequence: CASSLAREGETQYF. Here the CDR3 DNA reads TGTGCCAGCAGCTTAGCGCGGGAGGGGGAGACCCAGTACTTC.

This clonotype occurred many times. The junction and the germline gene differ at one end; a read error may be behind it. The chain uses TRBV5-1 and TRBJ2-3; TRBD2 matches at 7 bases. The germline gives CDR1 SGHRS, CDR2 YFSETQ. The CDR3 is made up of 14 amino acids. CDR3 nucleotide sequence: TGTGCCAGCAGCTTGGGCGGGGGAACGGATACGCAGTATTTT. Translated, it gives CASSLGGGTDTQYF.

The table lists this clonotype with a few counts. The chain combines TRBV4-3 with TRBJ2-7; no firm D call. The ends were cut back, 0 bases at V and 2 bases at J, with 11 bases in the middle. The CDR3 has 15 amino acids. Germline CDR1 is LGHNA and CDR2 is YSLEER. The CDR3 loop reads CASSQDWASTYEQYF. CDR3 bases: TGCGCCAGCAGCCAAGATTGGGCCAGCACCTACGAGCAGTACTTC.

This chain connects TRBV7-2 to TRBJ2-3; TRBD2 matches at 13 bases. In germline, CDR1 is SGHTA, CDR2 FQGNSA. The ends lost 7 bases at V and 6 bases at J; junction bases unmatched: 4. There are 14 residues in the CDR3. CDR3: CASKLAGGSDTQYF. Here the CDR3 DNA reads TGTGCCAGCAAACTAGCGGGGGGGTCCGATACGCAGTATTTT.

This clonotype occurred many times. The chain carries TRBV29-1 and TRBJ2-4, with D perhaps being TRBD1 or TRBD2 (5 bases each). The length of the CDR3 is 12 residues. Germline CDR1 is SQVTM and CDR2 is ANQGSEA. V was pared by 4 bases and J by 8 bases, with 12 bases between. This CDR3 is CSVGGNVDIQYF. The CDR3 DNA is TGCAGCGTTGGGGGGAATGTGGACATTCAGTACTTC.

This clonotype appeared many times. The chain carries TRBV3-1 and TRBJ2-4; the D gene is possibly TRBD2 (6 bases). CDR1 is LGHDT, CDR2 YNNKEL, per germline (reference sequence). V lost 4 bases and J 7 bases, leaving 14 bases between the germline ends. This CDR3 spans 14 amino acids. CDR3 amino acids: CASSLTGTFNIQYF. CDR3 DNA sequence: TGTGCCAGCAGCCTTACCGGGACTTTCAACATTCAGTACTTC.

This chain connects TRBV6-1 to TRBJ1-1, with D unresolved. Germline V gene lookup returns CDR1 MNHNS and CDR2 SASEGT. This CDR3 region has 14 residues. V was clipped by 5 bases and J by 4 bases, with 14 bases between them. Here the CDR3 reads CASSILAGSTEAFF. CDR3 DNA sequence: TGTGCCAGCAGTATTTTAGCGGGGAGCACTGAAGCTTTCTTT.

Comments on this clonotype: This may stem from a read error, because a much larger clone lies one nucleotide away. This chain links TRBV7-9 with TRBJ1-2, with D tentatively TRBD1 (5 bases). The CDR3 has 15 residues. Germline V gene sequence: CDR1 SEHNR, CDR2 FQNEAQ (reference sequence). V was clipped by 4 bases and J by 7 bases, with 19 bases between them. The CDR3 region is CASSSPDWGVAGYTF. The CDR3 coding sequence is TGTGCCAGCAGCTCCCCGGACTGGGGGGTAGCTGGCTACACCTTC.

This clonotype appeared a few times. The J gene is TRBJ2-7, the V gene TRBV15, with D uncertain. This CDR3 has 14 amino acids. The V gene lost 4 bases and the J gene lost 2 bases, with 12 bases spanning the gap. Germline assignment: CDR1 LNHNV and CDR2 YYDKDF (reference sequence). CDR3 region: CATSTNAEPYEQYF. CDR3 DNA: TGTGCCACCAGCACCAACGCCGAGCCCTACGAGCAGTACTTC.

This chain links TRBV7-2 with TRBJ2-1, with 15 bases identical to TRBD2. V shed 5 bases, J shed 4 bases, and the junction held 6 bases outside the gene matches. The CDR3 sequence is 17 residues long. The germline V gene has CDR1 SGHTA and CDR2 FQGNSA. CDR3 region: CASSLGGLAGGYNEQFF. The DNA of the CDR3 is TGTGCCAGCAGCCTAGGAGGACTAGCGGGGGGGTACAATGAGCAGTTCTTC.

The sample holds many counts of this clonotype. The V and J genes are TRBV7-9 and TRBJ2-5; D might be TRBD1 (6 bases). V was pared by 9 bases and J by 1 base, with 9 bases between. Germline CDR1 SEHNR, CDR2 FQNEAQ (reference sequence). The CDR3 loop spans 12 amino acids. CDR3 amino acids: CASGQSQETQYF. The CDR3 DNA is TGTGCCAGTGGACAGAGCCAAGAGACCCAGTACTTC. The full variable domain, in which reference TRBV7-9 and TRBJ2-5 provide the parts outside the CDR3, is DTGVSQNPRHKITKRGQNVTFRCDPISEHNRLYWYRQTLGQGPEFLTYFQNEAQLEKSRLLSDRFSAERPKGSFSTLEIQRTEQGDSAMYLCASGQSQETQYFGPGTRLLVL.